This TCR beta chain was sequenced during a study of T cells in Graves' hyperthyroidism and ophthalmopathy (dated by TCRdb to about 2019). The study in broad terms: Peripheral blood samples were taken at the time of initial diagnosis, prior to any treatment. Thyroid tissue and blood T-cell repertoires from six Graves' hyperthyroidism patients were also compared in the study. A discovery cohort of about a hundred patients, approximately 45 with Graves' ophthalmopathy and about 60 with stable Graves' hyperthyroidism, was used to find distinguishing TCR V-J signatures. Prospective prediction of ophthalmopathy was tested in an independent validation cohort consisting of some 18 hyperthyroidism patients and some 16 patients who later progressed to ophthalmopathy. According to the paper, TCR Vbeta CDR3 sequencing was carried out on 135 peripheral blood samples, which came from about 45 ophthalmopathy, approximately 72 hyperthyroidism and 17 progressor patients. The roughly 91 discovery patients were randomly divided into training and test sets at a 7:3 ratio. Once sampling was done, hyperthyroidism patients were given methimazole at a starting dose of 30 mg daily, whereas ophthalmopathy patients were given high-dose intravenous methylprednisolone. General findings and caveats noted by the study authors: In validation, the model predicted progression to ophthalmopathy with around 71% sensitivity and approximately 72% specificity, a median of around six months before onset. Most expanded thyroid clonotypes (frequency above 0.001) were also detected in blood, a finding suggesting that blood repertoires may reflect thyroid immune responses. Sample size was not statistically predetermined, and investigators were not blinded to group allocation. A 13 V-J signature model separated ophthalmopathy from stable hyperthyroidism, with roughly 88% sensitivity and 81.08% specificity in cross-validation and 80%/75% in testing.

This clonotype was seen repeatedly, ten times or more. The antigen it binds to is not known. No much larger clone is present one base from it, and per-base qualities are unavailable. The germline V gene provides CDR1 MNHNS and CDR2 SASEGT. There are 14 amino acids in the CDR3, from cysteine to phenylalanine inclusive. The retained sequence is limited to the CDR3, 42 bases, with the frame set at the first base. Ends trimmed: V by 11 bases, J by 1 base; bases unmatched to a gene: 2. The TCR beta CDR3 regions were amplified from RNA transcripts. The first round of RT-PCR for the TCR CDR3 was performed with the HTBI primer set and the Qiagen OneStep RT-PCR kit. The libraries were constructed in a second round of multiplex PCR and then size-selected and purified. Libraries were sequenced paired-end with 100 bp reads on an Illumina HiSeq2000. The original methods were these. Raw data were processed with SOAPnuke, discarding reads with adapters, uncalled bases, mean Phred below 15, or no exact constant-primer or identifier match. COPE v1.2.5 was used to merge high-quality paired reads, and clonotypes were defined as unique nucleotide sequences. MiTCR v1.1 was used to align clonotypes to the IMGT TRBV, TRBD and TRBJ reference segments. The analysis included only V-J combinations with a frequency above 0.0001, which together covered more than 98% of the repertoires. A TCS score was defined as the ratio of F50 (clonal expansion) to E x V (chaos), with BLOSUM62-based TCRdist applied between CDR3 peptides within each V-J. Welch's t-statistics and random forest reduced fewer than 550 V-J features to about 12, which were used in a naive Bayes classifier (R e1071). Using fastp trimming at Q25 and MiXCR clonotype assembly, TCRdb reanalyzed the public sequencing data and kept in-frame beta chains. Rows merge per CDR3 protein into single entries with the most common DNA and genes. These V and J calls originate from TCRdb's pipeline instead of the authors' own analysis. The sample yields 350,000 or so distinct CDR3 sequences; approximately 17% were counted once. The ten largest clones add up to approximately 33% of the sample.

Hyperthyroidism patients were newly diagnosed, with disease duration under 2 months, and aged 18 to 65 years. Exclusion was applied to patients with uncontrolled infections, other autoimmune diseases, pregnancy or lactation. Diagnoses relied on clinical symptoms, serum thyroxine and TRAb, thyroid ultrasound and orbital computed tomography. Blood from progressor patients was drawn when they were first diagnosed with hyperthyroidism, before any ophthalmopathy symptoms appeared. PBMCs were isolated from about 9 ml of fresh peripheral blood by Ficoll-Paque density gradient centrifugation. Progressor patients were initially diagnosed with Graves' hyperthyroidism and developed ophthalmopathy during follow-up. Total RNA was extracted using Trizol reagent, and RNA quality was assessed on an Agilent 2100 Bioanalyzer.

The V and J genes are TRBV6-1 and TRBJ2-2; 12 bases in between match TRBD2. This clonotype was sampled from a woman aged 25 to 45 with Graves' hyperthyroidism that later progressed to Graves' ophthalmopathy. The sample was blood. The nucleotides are TGTGCCTGGGGACTAGCGGGGAACACCGGGGAGCTGTTTTTT. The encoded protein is CAWGLAGNTGELFF.